At least ten counts were recorded for the clone carrying this TCR beta chain. This record comes from a study of identical twins. Germline values: CDR1 DFQATT, CDR2 SNEGSKA (reference sequence). The CDR3 covers 12 residues. V lost 4 bases and J 6 bases, leaving 10 bases between the germline ends. TCRdb reprocessed the 5' RACE reads via MiXCR and lists one record per CDR3 protein. The sample includes some 690,000 distinct CDR3 sequences, 21% of them seen just once. These data also featured in a second study, about T cells expressing NK-cell markers. This second report adds: Alpha-beta TCR T cells were the sole sorting target in several experiments, owing to an anti-gamma-delta TCR antibody.

V is TRBV20-1 and J is TRBJ2-1; D is uncertain. The sequence came from a woman under 30 in good health. Sequenced input: PBMCs. Here the CDR3 DNA reads TGCAGTGCTACCATTACACGCAATGAGCAGTTCTTC. It is translated as CSATITRNEQFF.